The 3 T cell receptor beta chains listed next were all sequenced from one sample in a study of blood T cell repertoires in COVID-19. Some clones are missing from TCRdb's copy, which holds only in-frame ones; the method was immunoSEQ multiplex PCR. This table holds roughly 340,000 clones, more than 70% found once. The material sequenced was peripheral blood. The receptors come from a woman aged 25 to 45 with COVID-19, enrolled during active disease.

The chain links TRBV6-5 to TRBJ1-5; TRBD1 matches 8 bases. Germline lookup yields CDR1 MNHEY and CDR2 SVGAGI. This CDR3 region has 15 residues. V dropped 6 bases and J dropped 1; count of bases not matched to a gene: 5. CDR3 DNA: TGTGCCAGCAGCTCGGGACAGGTGAGCAATCAGCCCCAGCATTTT. Protein: CASSSGQVSNQPQHF.

CDR3 amino acids: CASSLTVVNTGELFF. For the CDR3, the DNA is TGTGCCAGCAGCTTAACTGTCGTGAACACCGGGGAGCTGTTTTTT. The chain is built from TRBV7-8 and TRBJ2-2, with D uncertain. The CDR3 covers 15 residues. Looked up from germline, CDR1 is SGHVS and CDR2 is FQNEAQ. Trimming removed 2 bases from V and 1 base from J, with 8 bases in between. The full variable domain, with the rest looked up from reference TRBV7-8 and TRBJ2-2, is GAGVSQSPRYKVAKRGQDVALRCDPISGHVSLFWYQQALGQGPEFLTYFQNEAQLDKSGLPSDRFFAERPEGSVSTLKIQRTQQEDSAVYLCASSLTVVNTGELFFGEGSRLTVL.

As regards this clone: The same CDR3 can be traced to other DNA sequences in this sample. The CDR3 DNA follows: TGTGCCAGCAGTGCCCAGGGTTACGAGCAGTACGTC. This codes for CASSAQGYEQYV. This chain joins TRBV2 and TRBJ2-7, with D maybe TRBD1 (5 bases). V lost 4 bases, J lost 4 bases, and 8 bases lay in between. Germline CDR1 and CDR2: SNHLY and FYNNEI. The CDR3 sequence is 12 residues long.